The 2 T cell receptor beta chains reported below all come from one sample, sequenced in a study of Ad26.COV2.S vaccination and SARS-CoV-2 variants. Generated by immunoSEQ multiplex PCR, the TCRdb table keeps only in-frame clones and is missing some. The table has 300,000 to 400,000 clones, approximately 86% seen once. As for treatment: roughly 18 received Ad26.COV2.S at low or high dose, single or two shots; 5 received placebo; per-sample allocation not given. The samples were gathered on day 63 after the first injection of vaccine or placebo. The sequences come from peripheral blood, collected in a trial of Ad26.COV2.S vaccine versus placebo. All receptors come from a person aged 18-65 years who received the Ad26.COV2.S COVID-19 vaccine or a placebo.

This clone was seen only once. CDR3 protein: CASSSRDGTGFYTQYF. CDR3 DNA: TGTGCCAGCAGCTCCCGAGACGGCACTGGATTTTATACGCAGTATTTT. The chain couples TRBV11-2 to TRBJ2-3; no reliable D call. V gave up 4 bases and J gave up 7 bases, with 21 bases separating them. From germline, CDR1 is SGHAT and CDR2 FQNNGV. CDR3 length: 16 residues.

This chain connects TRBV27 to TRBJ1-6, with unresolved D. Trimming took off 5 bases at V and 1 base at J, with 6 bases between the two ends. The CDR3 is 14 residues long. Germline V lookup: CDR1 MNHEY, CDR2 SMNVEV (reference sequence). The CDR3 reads CASSDLSYNSPLHF. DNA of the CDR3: TGTGCCAGCAGTGACTTGTCCTATAATTCACCCCTCCACTTT.